This T cell receptor (beta chain) stems from a study of blood T cell repertoires in COVID-19. Study-level information: Specimens from acute and convalescent COVID-19 originated in the United States, Italy and Spain. Sample material is recorded as cDNA or gDNA derived from T cells, B-cell-depleted T cells, or PBMCs.

Germline V CDR1 and CDR2: SGDLS, YYNGEE. The V end was cut by 7 bases, the J end by 4 bases, with 21 bases between. The CDR3 is 16 residues long. Methods used by the authors: Amplification with reference gene primers provided the estimates of nucleated cell counts. Assay used: immunoSEQ multiplex PCR; TCRdb lists only in-frame clones, some missing. V, J and clone size reflect that table, while D and trimming were determined from the DNA. This table holds 150,000 to 200,000 clones, around 90% found once. V usage is TRBV9 and J usage is TRBJ1-5; D is unresolved. Sequences were obtained from peripheral blood. This clonotype originated in a man aged 40-49 years with acute or convalescent COVID-19. The CDR3 loop is CASQKQSGGFNQPQHF. CDR3 nucleotide sequence: TGTGCCAGCCAGAAACAAAGTGGAGGGTTTAATCAGCCCCAGCATTTT.